The 3 T cell receptor beta chains below were found in one sample sequenced in a study of blood T cell repertoires in COVID-19. This table comes from immunoSEQ multiplex PCR, and its TCRdb copy is limited to in-frame clones, with some not included. The sample carries 100,000 to 150,000 clones, around 74% recorded once. Source material: peripheral blood. The receptor source for this set is a man older than 75 with COVID-19, enrolled during active disease.

This chain uses TRBV7-9 with TRBJ2-3, with D perhaps TRBD2 (5 bases). CDR3 length equals 13 residues. Per germline, CDR1 SEHNR and CDR2 FQNEAQ (reference sequence). V dropped 5 bases and J dropped 3 bases, with 9 bases sitting between them. This CDR3 is CASSRGQTDTQYF. The CDR3 DNA follows: TGTGCCAGCAGCCGGGGTCAGACAGATACGCAGTATTTT.

The chain combines TRBV7-2 with TRBJ2-1; perhaps TRBD2 as D (6 bases). This CDR3 contains 17 residues. Germline lookup yields CDR1 SGHTA and CDR2 FQGNSA. The V end lost 1 base, the J end lost 11 bases, and 24 bases lay between the germline ends. CDR3 in amino acids: CASSLVGNQVKAGQQFF. The CDR3 DNA reads as TGTGCCAGCAGCTTAGTCGGAAACCAGGTCAAGGCGGGACAGCAGTTCTTC.

The chain joins TRBV24-1 to TRBJ2-3, with a tentative D call TRBD1 (5 bases). The CDR3 has 14 residues. Trimming pared 7 bases from V and 6 bases from J, leaving 16 bases between. Per germline, CDR1 KGHDR and CDR2 SFDVKD. The CDR3 DNA reads as TGTGCCACCAGGGCAGGGTTGTCGTCGGATACGCAGTATTTT. It encodes CATRAGLSSDTQYF.